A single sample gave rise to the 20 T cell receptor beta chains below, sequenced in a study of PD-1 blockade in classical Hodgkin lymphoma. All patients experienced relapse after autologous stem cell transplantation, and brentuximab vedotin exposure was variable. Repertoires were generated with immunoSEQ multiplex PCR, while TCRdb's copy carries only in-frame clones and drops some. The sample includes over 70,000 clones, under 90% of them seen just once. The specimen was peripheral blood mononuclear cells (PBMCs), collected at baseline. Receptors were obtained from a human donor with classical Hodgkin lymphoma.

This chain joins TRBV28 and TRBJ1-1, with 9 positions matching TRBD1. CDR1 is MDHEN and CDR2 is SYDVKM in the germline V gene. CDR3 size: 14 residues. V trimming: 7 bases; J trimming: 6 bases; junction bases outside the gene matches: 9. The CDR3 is CASMRQGGNAEAFF. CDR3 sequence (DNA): TGTGCCAGCATGAGACAGGGGGGGAATGCTGAAGCTTTCTTT.

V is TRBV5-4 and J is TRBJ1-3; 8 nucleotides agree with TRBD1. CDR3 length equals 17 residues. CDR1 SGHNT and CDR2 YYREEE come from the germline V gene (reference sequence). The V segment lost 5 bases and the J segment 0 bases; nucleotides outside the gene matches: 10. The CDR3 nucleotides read TGTGCCAGCAGTAGGGGAGGTCAGGGGGCCTCTGGAAACACCATATATTTT. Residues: CASSRGGQGASGNTIYF.

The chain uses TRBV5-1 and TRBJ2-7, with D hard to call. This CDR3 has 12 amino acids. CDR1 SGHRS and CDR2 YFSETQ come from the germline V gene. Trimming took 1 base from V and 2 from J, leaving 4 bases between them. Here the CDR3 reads CASSLNTYEQYF. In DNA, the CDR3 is TGCGCCAGCAGCTTGAACACCTACGAGCAGTACTTC.

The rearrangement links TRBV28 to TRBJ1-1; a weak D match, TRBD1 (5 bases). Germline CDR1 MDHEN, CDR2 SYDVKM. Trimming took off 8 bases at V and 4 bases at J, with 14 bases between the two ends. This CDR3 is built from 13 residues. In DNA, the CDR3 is TGTGCCAGCCTCGGGGGGGGTGGCACTGAAGCTTTCTTT. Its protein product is CASLGGGGTEAFF.

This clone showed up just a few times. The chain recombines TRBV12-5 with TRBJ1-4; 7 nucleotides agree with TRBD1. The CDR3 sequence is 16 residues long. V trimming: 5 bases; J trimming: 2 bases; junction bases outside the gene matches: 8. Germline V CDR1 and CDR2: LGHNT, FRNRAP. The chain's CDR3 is CASGAMTGPTNEKLFF. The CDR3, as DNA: TGTGCTAGTGGTGCCATGACAGGGCCCACTAATGAAAAACTGTTTTTT.

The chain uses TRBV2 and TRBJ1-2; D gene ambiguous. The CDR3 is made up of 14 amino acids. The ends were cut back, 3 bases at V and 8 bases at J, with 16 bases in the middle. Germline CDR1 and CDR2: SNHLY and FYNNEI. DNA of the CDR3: TGTGCCAGCAGTGAGAGACCTCACTTAGGAGGCTACACCTTC. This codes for CASSERPHLGGYTF.

CDR3 sequence: CASSYGTGTEAFF. The CDR3 nucleotides are TGTGCCAGCAGTTACGGGACAGGGACTGAAGCTTTCTTT. The genes are TRBV27 and TRBJ1-1; 9 positions agree with TRBD1. Germline CDR1 and CDR2: MNHEY and SMNVEV (reference sequence). After removal of 4 bases from V and 5 bases from J, the junction contained 2 bases not matched to a gene. This CDR3 is built from 13 residues.

CDR3 loop: CASSLSGGRYYEQYF. The CDR3 DNA sequence: TGTGCCAGCAGTTTATCAGGCGGGAGGTACTACGAGCAGTACTTC. V gene TRBV27 combines with J gene TRBJ2-7; 8 bases match TRBD2. The CDR3 is 15 residues long. V dropped 0 bases and J dropped 3; count of bases not matched to a gene: 4. From germline, CDR1 is MNHEY and CDR2 SMNVEV (reference sequence).

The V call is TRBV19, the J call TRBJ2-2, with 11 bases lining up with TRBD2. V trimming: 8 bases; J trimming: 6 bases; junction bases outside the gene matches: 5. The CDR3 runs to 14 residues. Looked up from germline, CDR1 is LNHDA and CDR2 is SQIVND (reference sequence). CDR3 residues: CASLAGGISGELFF. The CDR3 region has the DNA TGTGCCAGTTTAGCGGGAGGGATTTCCGGGGAGCTGTTTTTT.

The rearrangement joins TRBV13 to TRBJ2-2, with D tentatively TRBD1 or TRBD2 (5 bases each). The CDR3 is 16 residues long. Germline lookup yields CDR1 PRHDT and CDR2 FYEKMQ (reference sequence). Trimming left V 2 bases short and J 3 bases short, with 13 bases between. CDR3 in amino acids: CASSLYEGQDTGELFF. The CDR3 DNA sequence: TGTGCCAGCAGCTTATATGAGGGGCAGGACACCGGGGAGCTGTTTTTT.

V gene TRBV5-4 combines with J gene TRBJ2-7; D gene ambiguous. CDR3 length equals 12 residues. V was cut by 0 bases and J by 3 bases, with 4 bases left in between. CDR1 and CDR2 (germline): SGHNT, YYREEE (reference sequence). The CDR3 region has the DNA TGTGCCAGCAGCTTGGGGGGCTACGAGCAGTACTTC. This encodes CASSLGGYEQYF. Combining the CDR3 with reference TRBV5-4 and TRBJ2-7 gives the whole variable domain ETGVTQSPTHLIKTRGQQVTLRCSSQSGHNTVSWYQQALGQGPQFIFQYYREEENGRGNFPPRFSGLQFPNYSSELNVNALELDDSALYLCASSLGGYEQYFGPGTRLTVT.

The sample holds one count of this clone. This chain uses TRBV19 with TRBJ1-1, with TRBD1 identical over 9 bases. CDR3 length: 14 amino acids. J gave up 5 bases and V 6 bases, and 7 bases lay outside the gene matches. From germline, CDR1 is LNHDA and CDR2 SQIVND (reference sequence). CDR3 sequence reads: CASSAQGALTEAFF. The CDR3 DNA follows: TGTGCCAGTAGCGCACAGGGGGCTTTAACTGAAGCTTTCTTT.

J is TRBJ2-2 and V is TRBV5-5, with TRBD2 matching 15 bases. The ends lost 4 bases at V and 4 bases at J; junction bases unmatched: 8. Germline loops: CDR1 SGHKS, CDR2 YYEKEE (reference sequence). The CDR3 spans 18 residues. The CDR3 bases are TGTGCCAGCAGCGGCGGACTAGCGGGAGGGGGGACCACCGGGGAGCTGTTTTTT. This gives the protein CASSGGLAGGGTTGELFF.

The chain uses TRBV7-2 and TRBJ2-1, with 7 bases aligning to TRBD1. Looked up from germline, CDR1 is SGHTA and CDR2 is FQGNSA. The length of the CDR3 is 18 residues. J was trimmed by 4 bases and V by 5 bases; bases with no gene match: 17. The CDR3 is CASSPREFDRVGYNEQFF. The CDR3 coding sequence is TGTGCCAGCAGCCCGAGGGAGTTCGACAGGGTTGGGTACAATGAGCAGTTCTTC.

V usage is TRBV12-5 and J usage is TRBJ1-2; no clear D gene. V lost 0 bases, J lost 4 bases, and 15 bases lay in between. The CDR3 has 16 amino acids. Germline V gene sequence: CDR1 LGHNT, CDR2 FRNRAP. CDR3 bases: TGTGCTAGTGGTTTGGTACCGCCCGTAGGAGTCTATGGCTACACCTTC. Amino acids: CASGLVPPVGVYGYTF.

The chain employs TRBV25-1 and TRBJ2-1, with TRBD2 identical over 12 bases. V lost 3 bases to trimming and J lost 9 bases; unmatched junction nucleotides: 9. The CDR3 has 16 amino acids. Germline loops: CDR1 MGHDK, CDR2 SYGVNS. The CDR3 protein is CASSESSGRAAGEQFF. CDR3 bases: TGTGCCAGCAGTGAGTCTAGCGGGAGGGCCGCCGGTGAGCAGTTCTTC.

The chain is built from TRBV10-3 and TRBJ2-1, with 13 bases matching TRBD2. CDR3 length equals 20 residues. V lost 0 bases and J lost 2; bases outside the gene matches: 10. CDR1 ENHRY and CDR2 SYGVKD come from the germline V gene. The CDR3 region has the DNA TGTGCCATCAGTGAGTCGAGTGGACTAGCGGGAGCACAGACCTACAATGAGCAGTTCTTC. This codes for CAISESSGLAGAQTYNEQFF.

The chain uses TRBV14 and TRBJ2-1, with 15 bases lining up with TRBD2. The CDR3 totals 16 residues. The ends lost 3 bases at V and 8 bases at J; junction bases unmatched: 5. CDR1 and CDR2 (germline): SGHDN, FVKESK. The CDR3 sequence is CASSQQGLAGGDEQFF. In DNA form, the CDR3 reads TGTGCCAGCAGCCAGCAAGGACTAGCGGGAGGGGATGAGCAGTTCTTC.

CDR3 sequence reads: CASSPAMTGAMKTQYF. The DNA for the CDR3 is TGTGCCAGCAGCCCTGCCATGACAGGGGCGATGAAGACCCAGTACTTC. The chain links TRBV7-8 to TRBJ2-5; TRBD1 aligns across 8 bases. V dropped 5 bases and J dropped 6; count of bases not matched to a gene: 14. CDR1 SGHVS and CDR2 FQNEAQ come from the germline V gene. The CDR3 spans 16 residues. The complete variable domain, with remaining parts taken from reference TRBV7-8 and TRBJ2-5, reads GAGVSQSPRYKVAKRGQDVALRCDPISGHVSLFWYQQALGQGPEFLTYFQNEAQLDKSGLPSDRFFAERPEGSVSTLKIQRTQQEDSAVYLCASSPAMTGAMKTQYFGPGTRLLVL.

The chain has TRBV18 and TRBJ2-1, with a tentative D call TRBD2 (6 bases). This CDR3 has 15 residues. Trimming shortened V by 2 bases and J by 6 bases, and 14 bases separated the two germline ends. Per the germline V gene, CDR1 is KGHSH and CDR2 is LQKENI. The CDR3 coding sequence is TGTGCCAGCTCACCAGGCGGGGAAAGGATCAATGAGCAGTTCTTC. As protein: CASSPGGERINEQFF.